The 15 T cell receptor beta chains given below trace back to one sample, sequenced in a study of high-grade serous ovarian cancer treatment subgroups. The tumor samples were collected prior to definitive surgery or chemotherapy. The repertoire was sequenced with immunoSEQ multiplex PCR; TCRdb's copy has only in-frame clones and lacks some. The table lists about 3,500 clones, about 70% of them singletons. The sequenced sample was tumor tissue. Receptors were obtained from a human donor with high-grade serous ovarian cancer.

CDR3 DNA sequence: TGTGCCACCTATGGGGGCGAGGGCGAAAACATTCAGTACTTC. Amino acids: CATYGGEGENIQYF. This rearrangement joins TRBV10-3 to TRBJ2-4, with D perhaps TRBD1 (6 bases). V was pared by 10 bases and J by 5 bases, with 18 bases between. The length of the CDR3 is 14 residues. Germline CDR1 ENHRY, CDR2 SYGVKD.

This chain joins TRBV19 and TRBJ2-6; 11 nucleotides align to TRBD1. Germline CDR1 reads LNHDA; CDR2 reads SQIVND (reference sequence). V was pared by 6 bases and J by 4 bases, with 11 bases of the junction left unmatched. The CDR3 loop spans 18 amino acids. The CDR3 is CASSTGGQGAPGANVLTF. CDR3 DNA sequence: TGTGCCAGTAGCACGGGAGGACAGGGGGCGCCCGGGGCCAACGTCCTGACTTTC.

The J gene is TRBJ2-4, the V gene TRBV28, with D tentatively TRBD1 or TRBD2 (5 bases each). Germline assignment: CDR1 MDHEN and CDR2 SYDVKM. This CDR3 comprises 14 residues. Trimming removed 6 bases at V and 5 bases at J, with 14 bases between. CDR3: CASRSLRDQNIQYF. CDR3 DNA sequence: TGTGCCAGCAGGTCCCTCAGGGACCAAAACATTCAGTACTTC.

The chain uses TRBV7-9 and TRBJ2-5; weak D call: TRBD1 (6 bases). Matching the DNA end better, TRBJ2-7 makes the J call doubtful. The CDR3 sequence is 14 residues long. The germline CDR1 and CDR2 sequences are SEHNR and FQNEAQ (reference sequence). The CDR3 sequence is CASRPRQDPYEQYF. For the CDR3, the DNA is TGTGCCAGCAGACCACGACAGGACCCCTACGAGCAGTACTTC.

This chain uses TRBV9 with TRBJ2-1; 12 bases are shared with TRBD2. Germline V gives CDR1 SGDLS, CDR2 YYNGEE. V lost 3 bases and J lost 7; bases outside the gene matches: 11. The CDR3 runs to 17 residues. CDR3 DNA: TGTGCCAGCAGCGCACGTAGTCTAGCGGGAGGGAGTAATGAGCAGTTCTTC. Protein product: CASSARSLAGGSNEQFF.

DNA for the CDR3: TGTGCCAGCAGCAAAGTTGATGGGGCCAACGTCCTGACTTTC. As protein: CASSKVDGANVLTF. This chain joins TRBV21-1 and TRBJ2-6. TRBV21-1 is shown as a pseudogene. The CDR3 runs to 14 residues.

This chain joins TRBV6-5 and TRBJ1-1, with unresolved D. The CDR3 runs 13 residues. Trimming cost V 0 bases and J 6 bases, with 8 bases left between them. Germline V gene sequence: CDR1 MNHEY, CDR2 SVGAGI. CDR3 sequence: CASSYSGRAEAFF. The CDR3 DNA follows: TGTGCCAGCAGTTACTCTGGCCGTGCTGAAGCTTTCTTT.

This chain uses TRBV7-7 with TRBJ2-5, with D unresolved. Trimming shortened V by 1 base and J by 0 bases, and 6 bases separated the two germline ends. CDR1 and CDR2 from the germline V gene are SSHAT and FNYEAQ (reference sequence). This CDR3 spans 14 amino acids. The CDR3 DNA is TGTGCCAGCAGCTTAGAAGGGAACCAAGAGACCCAGTACTTC. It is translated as CASSLEGNQETQYF. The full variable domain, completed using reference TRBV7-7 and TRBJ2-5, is GAGVSQSPRYKVTKRGQDVTLRCDPISSHATLYWYQQALGQGPEFLTYFNYEAQPDKSGLPSDRFSAERPEGSISTLTIQRTEQRDSAMYRCASSLEGNQETQYFGPGTRLLVL.

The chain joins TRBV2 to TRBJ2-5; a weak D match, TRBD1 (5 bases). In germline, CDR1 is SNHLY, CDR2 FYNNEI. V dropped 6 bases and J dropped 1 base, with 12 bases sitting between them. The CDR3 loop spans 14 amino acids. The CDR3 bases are TGTGCCAGCAGCCAACAGGACGTCCAAGAGACCCAGTACTTC. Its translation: CASSQQDVQETQYF.

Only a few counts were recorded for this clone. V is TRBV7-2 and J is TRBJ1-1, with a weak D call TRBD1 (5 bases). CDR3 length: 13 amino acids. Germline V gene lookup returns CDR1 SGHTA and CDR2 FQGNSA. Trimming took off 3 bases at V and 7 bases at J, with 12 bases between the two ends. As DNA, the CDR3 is TGTGCCAGCAGCTTGGGACGCCAACTTGAAGCTTTCTTT. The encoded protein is CASSLGRQLEAFF.

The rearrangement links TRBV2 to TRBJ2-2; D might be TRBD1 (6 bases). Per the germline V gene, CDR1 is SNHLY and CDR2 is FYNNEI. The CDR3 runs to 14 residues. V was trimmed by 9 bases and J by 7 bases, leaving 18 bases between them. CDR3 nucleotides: TGTGCCAGGGGGGCAGTAGGCCCCAGCGGGGAGCTGTTTTTT. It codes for CARGAVGPSGELFF.

This chain's CDR3 is CASSLGLNEQFF. CDR3 DNA sequence: TGTGCCAGCAGCTTGGGCCTCAATGAGCAGTTCTTC. The chain employs TRBV5-5 and TRBJ2-1; D not certain. V lost 0 bases and J 6 bases, leaving 4 bases between the germline ends. Germline V lookup: CDR1 SGHKS, CDR2 YYEKEE (reference sequence). The CDR3 loop spans 12 amino acids.

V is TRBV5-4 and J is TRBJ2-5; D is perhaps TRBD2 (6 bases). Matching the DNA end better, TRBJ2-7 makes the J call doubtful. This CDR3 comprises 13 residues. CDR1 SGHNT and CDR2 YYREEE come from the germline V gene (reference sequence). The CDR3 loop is CASTPGGVGEQYF. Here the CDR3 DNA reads TGTGCCAGCACTCCTGGAGGGGTCGGCGAGCAGTACTTC.

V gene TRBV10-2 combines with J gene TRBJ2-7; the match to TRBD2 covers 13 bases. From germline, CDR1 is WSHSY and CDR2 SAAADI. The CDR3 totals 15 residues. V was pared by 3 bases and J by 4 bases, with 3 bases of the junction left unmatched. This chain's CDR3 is CASSEWTSGSYEQYF. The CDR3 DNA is TGCGCCAGCAGTGAATGGACTAGCGGGAGTTACGAGCAGTACTTC.

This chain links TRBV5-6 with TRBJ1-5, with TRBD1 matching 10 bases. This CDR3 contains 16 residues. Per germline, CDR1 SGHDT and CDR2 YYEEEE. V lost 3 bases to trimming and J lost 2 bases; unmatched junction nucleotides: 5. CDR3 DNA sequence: TGTGCCAGCAGCTACCGGACAGGGGGTGGCAATCAGCCCCAGCATTTT. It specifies CASSYRTGGGNQPQHF.